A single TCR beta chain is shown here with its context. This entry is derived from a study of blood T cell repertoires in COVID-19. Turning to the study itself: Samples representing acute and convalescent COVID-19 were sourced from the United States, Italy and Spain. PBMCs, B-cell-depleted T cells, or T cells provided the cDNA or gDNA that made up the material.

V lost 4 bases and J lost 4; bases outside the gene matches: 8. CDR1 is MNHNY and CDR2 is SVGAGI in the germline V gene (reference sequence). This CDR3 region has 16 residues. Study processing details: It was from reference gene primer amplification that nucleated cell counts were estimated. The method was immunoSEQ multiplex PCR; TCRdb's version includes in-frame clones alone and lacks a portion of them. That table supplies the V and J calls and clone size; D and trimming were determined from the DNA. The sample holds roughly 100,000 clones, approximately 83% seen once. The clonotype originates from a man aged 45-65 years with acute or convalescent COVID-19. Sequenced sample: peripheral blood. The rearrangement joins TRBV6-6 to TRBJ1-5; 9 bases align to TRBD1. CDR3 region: CASSFRPGQGNQPQHF. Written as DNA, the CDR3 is TGTGCCAGCAGTTTTCGTCCGGGACAGGGAAATCAGCCCCAGCATTTT.